The next 8 T cell receptor beta chains were all read from a single sample in a study of technical replicates of blood from a handful of donors. Measured with immunoSEQ multiplex PCR; TCRdb has only the in-frame clones, and not every one. The table records around 100,000 clones, about 96% of them present only once. Material for sequencing was T cells isolated from PBMCs. The receptors were gathered from a human donor in good health.

The rearrangement uses TRBV5-4 and TRBJ1-2; TRBD1 aligns across 10 bases. Losses at the gene ends were 3 bases for V and 4 bases for J; bases not matched to a gene: 6. CDR3 length equals 15 residues. Looked up from germline, CDR1 is SGHNT and CDR2 is YYREEE (reference sequence). In DNA, the CDR3 is TGTGCCAGCAGCTCTCCGGGACAGGGGACCTATGGCTACACCTTC. Translation: CASSSPGQGTYGYTF.

The chain uses TRBV13 and TRBJ2-1; 14 bases are a match to TRBD2. Germline values: CDR1 PRHDT, CDR2 FYEKMQ (reference sequence). V was pared by 5 bases and J by 9 bases, with 12 bases of the junction left unmatched. There are 17 residues in the CDR3. As DNA, the CDR3 is TGTGCCAGCAGCACACGGGGACTAGCGGGAGTGGGAGGTGAGCAGTTCTTC. It yields the protein CASSTRGLAGVGGEQFF. Full variable domain (missing parts from reference TRBV13 and TRBJ2-1): AAGVIQSPRHLIKEKRETATLKCYPIPRHDTVYWYQQGPGQDPQFLISFYEKMQSDKGSIPDRFSAQQFSDYHSELNMSSLELGDSALYFCASSTRGLAGVGGEQFFGPGTRLTVL.

This clone has only one observation. The chain carries TRBV7-2 and TRBJ2-1, with D unresolved. Trimming took 3 bases from V and 4 from J, leaving 4 bases between them. CDR3 length: 12 residues. From germline, CDR1 is SGHTA and CDR2 FQGNSA. The CDR3 sequence is CASSFQYNEQFF. The CDR3 DNA reads TGTGCCAGCAGCTTCCAGTACAATGAGCAGTTCTTC.

The chain couples TRBV5-1 to TRBJ2-7; the D gene is possibly TRBD1 (5 bases). The CDR3 has 13 amino acids. V lost 2 bases to trimming and J lost 3 bases, with 9 bases between them. CDR1 and CDR2 from the germline V gene are SGHRS and YFSETQ. CDR3 loop: CASSLPTDYEQYF. The CDR3 DNA follows: TGCGCCAGCAGCTTACCGACAGACTACGAGCAGTACTTC.

This rearrangement joins TRBV7-7 to TRBJ2-3; the D is unclear. The V gene lost 5 bases and the J gene lost 6 bases, with 9 bases spanning the gap. Germline CDR1 is SSHAT and CDR2 is FNYEAQ (reference sequence). The CDR3 contains 12 residues. The CDR3 bases are TGTGCCAGCAGCCAATTCGGGGATACGCAGTATTTT. This gives the protein CASSQFGDTQYF.

The rearrangement links TRBV27 to TRBJ1-1; 7 positions match TRBD1. CDR1 is MNHEY and CDR2 is SMNVEV in the germline V gene (reference sequence). V trimming: 3 bases; J trimming: 2 bases; junction bases outside the gene matches: 15. The length of the CDR3 is 18 residues. CDR3 sequence (DNA): TGTGCCAGCAGTTTTTCTATACATCAACGACAGGGCAACACTGAAGCTTTCTTT. Its translation: CASSFSIHQRQGNTEAFF.

This chain joins TRBV2 and TRBJ2-4; no firm D call. Germline loops: CDR1 SNHLY, CDR2 FYNNEI. Trimming shortened V by 7 bases and J by 3 bases, and 4 bases separated the two germline ends. The CDR3 runs to 11 residues. The CDR3 DNA sequence: TGTGCCAGCATAGACAAAAACATTCAGTACTTC. Its protein product is CASIDKNIQYF.

The chain has TRBV6-5 and TRBJ1-2; 9 positions agree with TRBD1. Germline V gives CDR1 MNHEY, CDR2 SVGAGI. Losses at the gene ends were 2 bases for V and 5 bases for J; bases not matched to a gene: 6. CDR3 length: 15 residues. The chain's CDR3 is CASSYETGGRYGYTF. The CDR3 DNA reads TGTGCCAGCAGTTACGAGACAGGGGGACGGTATGGCTACACCTTC.